The entry below describes one TCR beta chain. What it binds is not known. The sample belongs to a study of cytomegalovirus exposure and HLA in healthy donors. Whole-study findings and limits: Reports indicate that TCR beta sequences accurately predicted the HLA-A and HLA-B alleles of most subjects.

Germline V gene lookup returns CDR1 MDHEN and CDR2 SYDVKM. Trimming removed 5 bases from V and 1 base from J, with 15 bases in between. The CDR3 totals 16 residues. PCR used 60 Vbeta primers and 13 Jbeta primers. Only in-frame clones appear in the TCRdb table, and some are missing; sequencing was by immunoSEQ multiplex PCR. The table records over 80,000 clones, 82% of them present only once. What was sequenced was PBMCs. The chain combines TRBV28 with TRBJ2-1; maybe TRBD2 (6 bases). The source of this sequence is a man aged 50 to 60 in good health and CMV-seronegative. CDR3 region: CASSPPGGGSYNEQFF. The DNA for the CDR3 is TGTGCCAGCAGTCCCCCAGGCGGAGGGTCCTACAATGAGCAGTTCTTC. Based on the CDR3 plus reference TRBV28 and TRBJ2-1, the full variable domain is DVKVTQSSRYLVKRTGEKVFLECVQDMDHENMFWYRQDPGLGLRLIYFSYDVKMKEKGDIPEGYSVSREKKERFSLILESASTNQTSMYLCASSPPGGGSYNEQFFGPGTRLTVL.